This is a list of T cell receptor beta chains from one sample in a study of T cell changes during pregnancy in multiple sclerosis. Clones were read by immunoSEQ multiplex PCR, and TCRdb kept only the in-frame ones, dropping some. The sample consists of fewer than 40,000 clones, 85% to 90% of them appearing once. The specimen comprised CD8+ T cells from peripheral blood mononuclear cells, sampled after pregnancy. The receptors were gathered from a female donor with multiple sclerosis, enrolled in a pregnancy study. Both conserved end residues are part of each CDR3. A D gene is named only where the DNA matches it firmly. Expanded clones are given a class, and other clones once, few, many or no size at all.

abundance: NA; d_gene: NA; v_gene: TRBV9; j_gene: TRBJ1-1; CDR3nt: TGTGCCAGCAGCGTCGGCGGCAGGGACACTGAAGCTTTCTTT; CDR3aa: CASSVGGRDTEAFF
abundance: NA; d_gene: NA; v_gene: TRBV7-6; j_gene: TRBJ1-2; CDR3nt: TGTGCCAGCAGCATGGGCCCAAACCAAGGGGATGGCTACACCTTC; CDR3aa: CASSMGPNQGDGYTF
abundance: NA; d_gene: NA; v_gene: TRBV20-1; j_gene: TRBJ1-1; CDR3nt: TGCAGTTCGGCTGAAGCTTTCTTT; CDR3aa: CSSAEAFF
abundance: NA; d_gene: NA; v_gene: TRBV13; j_gene: TRBJ1-2; CDR3nt: TGTGCCAGCAGCTTAGTTTCGGCAGAGCGGGGGGATATTGGCTACACCTTC; CDR3aa: CASSLVSAERGDIGYTF
abundance: few; d_gene: TRBD2; v_gene: TRBV6-4; j_gene: TRBJ2-1; CDR3nt: TGTGCCAGCAGTGACGGGCGCGGGGGGAACAATGAGCAGTTCTTC; CDR3aa: CASSDGRGGNNEQFF
abundance: many; d_gene: TRBD1; v_gene: TRBV7-2; j_gene: TRBJ1-4; CDR3nt: TGTGCCAGCAGCACCCGACAGGGAGGCATCAATGAAAAACTGTTTTTT; CDR3aa: CASSTRQGGINEKLFF
abundance: NA; d_gene: TRBD1; v_gene: TRBV5-4; j_gene: TRBJ1-2; CDR3nt: TGTGCCAGCAGCTTGGGGGCAGGGGGTGGTGGCTACACCTTC; CDR3aa: CASSLGAGGGGYTF
abundance: NA; d_gene: NA; v_gene: TRBV27; j_gene: TRBJ1-2; CDR3nt: TGTGCCAGCAGTTTCCAGGGTTACTATGGCTACACCTTC; CDR3aa: CASSFQGYYGYTF
abundance: NA; d_gene: NA; v_gene: TRBV6-6; j_gene: TRBJ1-5; CDR3nt: TGTGCCAGCAGTTACGGGGGGGCGGTTCAGCCCCAGCATTTT; CDR3aa: CASSYGGAVQPQHF
abundance: NA; d_gene: NA; v_gene: TRBV5-1; j_gene: TRBJ1-2; CDR3nt: TGCGCCAGCAGCCCCGAAGAGGTATGGTATGGCTACACCTTC; CDR3aa: CASSPEEVWYGYTF
abundance: NA; d_gene: TRBD1; v_gene: TRBV13; j_gene: TRBJ2-5; CDR3nt: TGTGCCAGCAGCTTAGCGGCCCAGGGGGCCCAGTACTTC; CDR3aa: CASSLAAQGAQYF
abundance: NA; d_gene: NA; v_gene: TRBV9; j_gene: TRBJ2-3; CDR3nt: TGTGCCAGCAGCGAGGGGCTGAGTGGCACAGATACGCAGTATTTT; CDR3aa: CASSEGLSGTDTQYF
abundance: NA; d_gene: TRBD1; v_gene: TRBV5-5; j_gene: TRBJ2-7; CDR3nt: TGTGCCAGCAGCTGGACAGGGCCCCCCTACGAGCAGTACTTC; CDR3aa: CASSWTGPPYEQYF
abundance: NA; d_gene: TRBD2; v_gene: TRBV6-5; j_gene: TRBJ2-3; CDR3nt: TGTGCCAGCAGTGCTATAGGGGAGGGGGATACGCAGTATTTT; CDR3aa: CASSAIGEGDTQYF
abundance: NA; d_gene: TRBD2; v_gene: TRBV9; j_gene: TRBJ2-5; CDR3nt: TGTGCCAGCAGCGTAGCGCGGGGGGGGGAAAAAGAGACCCAGTACTTC; CDR3aa: CASSVARGGEKETQYF
abundance: NA; d_gene: NA; v_gene: TRBV27; j_gene: TRBJ1-2; CDR3nt: TGTGCCAGCAGTTTCGGGCAGGGGCTTAACTATGGCTACACCTTC; CDR3aa: CASSFGQGLNYGYTF
abundance: NA; d_gene: NA; v_gene: TRBV4-1; j_gene: TRBJ2-3; CDR3nt: TGCGCCAGCAGCCAAGCTTATAGGGACTCGTTGGGCACAGATACGCAGTATTTT; CDR3aa: CASSQAYRDSLGTDTQYF
abundance: once; d_gene: NA; v_gene: TRBV6-5; j_gene: TRBJ1-1; CDR3nt: TGTGCCAGCAGCCCCTTGTTAAACACTGAAGCTTTCTTT; CDR3aa: CASSPLLNTEAFF
abundance: NA; d_gene: TRBD1; v_gene: TRBV9; j_gene: TRBJ2-2; CDR3nt: TGTGCCAGCAGCGTAGCGGACAGGGGGCCAAACACCGGGGAGCTGTTTTTT; CDR3aa: CASSVADRGPNTGELFF
abundance: NA; d_gene: TRBD1; v_gene: TRBV14; j_gene: TRBJ1-2; CDR3nt: TGTGCCAGCAGCCAAGATACAGGGGGGGGCACCTTC; CDR3aa: CASSQDTGGGTF
abundance: NA; d_gene: NA; v_gene: TRBV7-9; j_gene: TRBJ1-5; CDR3nt: TGTGCCAGCAGCTTAGGGGGGCGCAATCAGCCCCAGCATTTT; CDR3aa: CASSLGGRNQPQHF
abundance: NA; d_gene: TRBD1; v_gene: TRBV9; j_gene: TRBJ2-7; CDR3nt: TGTGCCAGCAGCGTGGGGACAGGGATACTTGGCTACGAGCAGTACTTC; CDR3aa: CASSVGTGILGYEQYF
abundance: NA; d_gene: TRBD1; v_gene: TRBV7-6; j_gene: TRBJ1-1; CDR3nt: TGTGCCAGCAGCTTAGAAGCAGGGGGCGTTTTTGGTAACACTGAAGCTTTCTTT; CDR3aa: CASSLEAGGVFGNTEAFF
abundance: NA; d_gene: NA; v_gene: TRBV6-4; j_gene: TRBJ1-1; CDR3nt: TGTGCCAGCAGTACTGTCGCCGGGAACACTGAAGCTTTCTTT; CDR3aa: CASSTVAGNTEAFF
abundance: NA; d_gene: TRBD2; v_gene: TRBV9; j_gene: TRBJ2-1; CDR3nt: TGTGCCAGCAGCGTACGCGGGGGACCCTCCTACAATGAGCAGTTCTTC; CDR3aa: CASSVRGGPSYNEQFF
abundance: NA; d_gene: TRBD2; v_gene: TRBV19; j_gene: TRBJ2-1; CDR3nt: TGTGCCACTCTAGACGGGGGGGCCCTAAATGAGCAGTTCTTC; CDR3aa: CATLDGGALNEQFF
abundance: NA; d_gene: NA; v_gene: TRBV7-2; j_gene: TRBJ2-7; CDR3nt: TGTGCCAGCCTTCGGGGGTACGAGCAGTACTTC; CDR3aa: CASLRGYEQYF
abundance: NA; d_gene: NA; v_gene: TRBV27; j_gene: TRBJ1-1; CDR3nt: TGTGCCAGCAGTTTATCCAGGGTTCTCACTGAAGCTTTCTTT; CDR3aa: CASSLSRVLTEAFF
abundance: NA; d_gene: TRBD2; v_gene: TRBV7-2; j_gene: TRBJ2-1; CDR3nt: TGTGCCAGCAGCTTACCGCGGGGGGGGAGCTCCTACAATGAGCAGTTCTTC; CDR3aa: CASSLPRGGSSYNEQFF
abundance: NA; d_gene: NA; v_gene: TRBV6-6; j_gene: TRBJ1-3; CDR3nt: TGTGCCAGCAGACAACAGAGCTCTGGAAACACCATATATTTT; CDR3aa: CASRQQSSGNTIYF
abundance: NA; d_gene: TRBD1; v_gene: TRBV4-1; j_gene: TRBJ1-1; CDR3nt: TGCGCCAGCAGCCAGCCGACAGGGGAGGTCGACACTGAAGCTTTCTTT; CDR3aa: CASSQPTGEVDTEAFF
abundance: NA; d_gene: TRBD1; v_gene: TRBV9; j_gene: TRBJ2-7; CDR3nt: TGTGCCAGCAGCAAGGGACAGGGTTTCTACGAGCAGTACTTC; CDR3aa: CASSKGQGFYEQYF
abundance: NA; d_gene: NA; v_gene: TRBV19; j_gene: TRBJ2-3; CDR3nt: TGTGCCAGTAGTATCCTGGCCGAGGGGGGGGACACAGATACGCAGTATTTT; CDR3aa: CASSILAEGGDTDTQYF
abundance: NA; d_gene: TRBD1; v_gene: TRBV5-1; j_gene: TRBJ1-1; CDR3nt: TGCGCCAGCAGCTTGGGACAGGGTGGAGCATCGCGCACTGAAGCTTTCTTT; CDR3aa: CASSLGQGGASRTEAFF
abundance: NA; d_gene: TRBD2; v_gene: TRBV11-2; j_gene: TRBJ2-1; CDR3nt: TGTGCCAGCAGCTTTGGGGGGGGGTACAATGAGCAGTTCTTC; CDR3aa: CASSFGGGYNEQFF
abundance: NA; d_gene: TRBD2; v_gene: TRBV7-3; j_gene: TRBJ2-3; CDR3nt: TGTGCCAGCAGCTTAGCGGGGGGCACAGATACGCAGTATTTT; CDR3aa: CASSLAGGTDTQYF
abundance: NA; d_gene: NA; v_gene: TRBV11-2; j_gene: TRBJ1-1; CDR3nt: TGTGCCAGCAGCACGGACAGCTACATGAACACTGAAGCTTTCTTT; CDR3aa: CASSTDSYMNTEAFF
abundance: NA; d_gene: NA; v_gene: TRBV6-5; j_gene: TRBJ1-5; CDR3nt: TGTGCCAGCAGTTGGAAGGGAGATAATCAGCCCCAGCATTTT; CDR3aa: CASSWKGDNQPQHF
abundance: once; d_gene: NA; v_gene: TRBV4-2; j_gene: TRBJ2-7; CDR3nt: TGTGCCAGCAGCCCCACCGGGGGGCGTGACGAGCAGTACTTC; CDR3aa: CASSPTGGRDEQYF
abundance: NA; d_gene: NA; v_gene: TRBV6-5; j_gene: TRBJ1-2; CDR3nt: TGTGCCAGCAGCCCAGGGGATGGCTACACCTTC; CDR3aa: CASSPGDGYTF
abundance: NA; d_gene: TRBD2; v_gene: TRBV12-5; j_gene: TRBJ2-3; CDR3nt: TGTGCTAGTGGTTCCGGACAGGCAATACTAGCGGGGGGAATAACAGATACGCAGTATTTT; CDR3aa: CASGSGQAILAGGITDTQYF